Listed here is a single TCR beta chain. What this receptor recognizes is not known. Per-base quality was not reported, and no clone a single base away is much larger than it. The data are from a study of blood T cell repertoires in COVID-19 (TCRdb year 2020). For context, the study as a whole: Collaborator samples came from the United States, Italy and Spain and covered acute and convalescent phases of COVID-19. The material from the prospective study consisted of cDNA or gDNA derived from T cells, B-cell-depleted T cells, or PBMCs. Deeply sampled blood TCRbeta repertoires from subjects exposed to, actively infected with, or recovered from COVID-19 were included in the dataset. The repertoires were released in a freely available public database intended as a resource for research on the immune response to SARS-CoV-2. Samples were obtained from the ongoing ImmuneRACE study (first 160 participants) and from over a thousand subjects provided by 6 global collaborators. The sample metadata nearly always contained a de-identified subject ID, COVID-19 status, age in years and sex. Where HLA class I and class II types were available, the types were taken from metadata supplied by the sample provider, not from assay-based typing.

What the work shows at the level of the full study, not this receptor alone: How much clinical and demographic metadata was included differed by source and by participant, and the metadata was provided uncurated.

Each collaborating institution followed its own protocols to collect whole blood in K2EDTA tubes. For TCRbeta analysis, collaborators shipped samples in one of three forms: frozen whole blood, isolated PBMCs, or DNA extracted from either of those sample types. The immunoSEQ Assay, a bias-controlled multiplex PCR, was used to amplify TCRbeta CDR3 regions from genomic DNA. The paper's data handling went like this. The number of nucleated cells in each sample was estimated by amplification of reference gene primers within the assay. To quantify the absolute abundance of each unique TCRbeta CDR3 rearrangement, sequence reads were collapsed and filtered. Productive Simpson clonality was computed per sample as the square root of Simpson's diversity index over productive rearrangements. Here the immuneACCESS table is served through TCRdb, limited to in-frame sequences with V and J called. Missing clones are a known gap in these copies; in checked studies unresolved V genes cover under half, and the rest lacks a known reason. V and J calls and clone size follow that table, whereas D and trimming were derived from the DNA. The sample table holds 39,000 or so clones, of which about four fifths were seen once. The leading ten clones occupy 10% of the sample.

Sequencing was done on a sample of peripheral blood. This clonotype originated in a man in his 60s in a cohort sampled during active COVID-19.

Here is the DNA: TGCGCCAGCAGCCAAGATTTGACGGGAGGGCAGCCCCAGCATTTT. This is translated as CASSQDLTGGQPQHF. Recombination connected TRBV4-1 to TRBJ1-5, with no confident D gene call. At the junction V is shortened by 0 bases and J by 7 bases, with 13 bases in between. The CDR3 starts with the cysteine, ends with the phenylalanine, and has 15 residues. Only CDR3 DNA is held: 45 bases, read in frame from base 1. From a lookup of the germline V gene, CDR1 and CDR2 are MGHRA and YSYEKL.